The source of this TCR beta chain is a study of monozygotic twins with inflammatory bowel disease. The CDR3 spans 16 residues. TCRdb re-called the 5' RACE reads and shows each CDR3 protein once, DNA omitted. The sample has a few hundred thousand distinct CDR3 sequences. This chain links TRBV12-3 or TRBV12-4 with TRBJ1-5; TCRdb calls TRBD1, which cannot be checked without DNA. The sample consisted of blood. The clonotype was recovered from a human donor with ulcerative colitis or Crohn's disease, or a healthy co-twin of an affected twin (not recorded which). The CDR3 sequence is CASSPERGVSNQPQHF.